Each of the 29 T cell receptor beta chains below was sequenced from the same sample in a study of blood T cell repertoires in COVID-19. TCRdb's table, derived via immunoSEQ multiplex PCR, lists solely in-frame clones and lacks some. The sample contains roughly 120,000 clones, about 90% of which appear only once. The sequenced material came from peripheral blood. The source of these receptors is a woman in her 70s with acute or convalescent COVID-19.

This clone occurred once. V gene TRBV9 combines with J gene TRBJ2-1, with D possibly being TRBD2 (6 bases). The CDR3 is 15 amino acids. V was shortened by 5 bases and J by 2 bases, with 14 bases between the two germline ends. Per germline, CDR1 SGDLS and CDR2 YYNGEE. CDR3 DNA sequence: TGTGCCAGCAGATCGGGTGGAGGGGCCTACAATGAGCAGTTCTTC. This translates into CASRSGGGAYNEQFF.

CDR3 in DNA: TGTGCCAGCAGCTTAACGGGGGGCACTGAAGCTTTCTTT. Protein sequence: CASSLTGGTEAFF. The chain employs TRBV5-4 and TRBJ1-1; a weak D match, TRBD1 (5 bases). V lost 2 bases to trimming and J lost 4 bases, with 9 bases between them. Germline V CDR1 and CDR2: SGHNT, YYREEE (reference sequence). The CDR3 contains 13 residues.

This sequence joins TRBV14 and TRBJ1-1, with 9 bases identical to TRBD1. V lost 6 bases to trimming and J lost 0 bases; unmatched junction nucleotides: 8. Germline V CDR1 and CDR2: SGHDN, FVKESK. The length of the CDR3 is 16 residues. The CDR3: CASSYSGQGMNTEAFF. The CDR3 DNA follows: TGTGCCAGCAGTTACTCGGGACAGGGCATGAACACTGAAGCTTTCTTT.

This chain uses TRBV7-6 with TRBJ2-1; TRBD2 matches 9 bases. Germline V lookup: CDR1 SGHVS, CDR2 FNYEAQ. Trimming cost V 4 bases and J 9 bases; bases outside gene matches: 7. The CDR3 sequence is 14 residues long. CDR3 region: CASSSRLAEPEQFF. CDR3 nucleotides: TGTGCCAGCAGCTCGAGACTAGCGGAGCCTGAGCAGTTCTTC.

The chain employs TRBV14 and TRBJ2-7, with a weak D call TRBD2 (6 bases). Trimming removed 4 bases at V and 2 bases at J, with 15 bases between. The CDR3 contains 15 residues. CDR1 SGHDN and CDR2 FVKESK come from the germline V gene. The CDR3 spells CASSPPAGPPYEQYF. The CDR3 DNA reads as TGTGCCAGCAGCCCCCCCGCGGGACCCCCCTACGAGCAGTACTTC.

CDR3 region: CASSPFAEEETQYF. The CDR3, as DNA: TGTGCCAGCTCACCCTTCGCCGAGGAAGAGACCCAGTACTTC. This chain links TRBV18 with TRBJ2-5, with D hard to call. CDR3 size: 14 residues. V dropped 3 bases and J dropped 3 bases, with 11 bases sitting between them. Germline V CDR1 and CDR2: KGHSH, LQKENI.

The chain couples TRBV6-1 to TRBJ1-6; D is unresolved. V gave up 2 bases and J gave up 5 bases, with 16 bases separating them. The CDR3 sequence is 17 residues long. Germline CDR1 reads MNHNS; CDR2 reads SASEGT. In DNA form, the CDR3 reads TGTGCCAGCAGTGAATCCTTAGGAAGGCGGAATAATTCACCCCTCCACTTT. It translates to CASSESLGRRNNSPLHF.

V is TRBV4-1 and J is TRBJ2-3; weak D call: TRBD2 (7 bases). The CDR3 spans 15 residues. V was clipped by 4 bases and J by 4 bases, with 15 bases between them. Germline loops: CDR1 MGHRA, CDR2 YSYEKL. The DNA of the CDR3 is TGCGCCAGCAGCCCCATTGGGGGGGCGGCAGATACGCAGTATTTT. Its protein product is CASSPIGGAADTQYF.

This chain links TRBV18 with TRBJ2-3, with no clear D. Germline CDR1 reads KGHSH; CDR2 reads LQKENI. The CDR3 sequence is 14 residues long. Trimming stripped 3 bases from V and 0 bases from J, with 7 bases between. The CDR3 nucleotides are TGTGCCAGCTCACCGAGCTCTAGCACAGATACGCAGTATTTT. This sequence encodes CASSPSSSTDTQYF.

In this sample, this clone turned up once. This chain links TRBV7-9 with TRBJ2-7; possibly TRBD1 for D (5 bases). Germline V CDR1 and CDR2: SEHNR, FQNEAQ (reference sequence). The V and J ends lost 1 base and 2 bases respectively, with 24 bases between them. The CDR3 covers 19 residues. This CDR3 is CASSLGTSGQGVVPYEQYF. In DNA form, the CDR3 reads TGTGCCAGCAGCTTAGGCACCTCGGGTCAGGGTGTGGTCCCCTACGAGCAGTACTTC.

This chain links TRBV27 with TRBJ1-5; tentative D call: TRBD1 (6 bases). CDR3 length: 14 amino acids. Between the trimmed V and J ends, which lost 6 bases and 4 bases, there was a span of 13 bases. Germline V gene sequence: CDR1 MNHEY, CDR2 SMNVEV (reference sequence). The CDR3: CASRRTEPNQPQHF. CDR3 bases: TGTGCCAGCAGGAGGACAGAGCCTAATCAGCCCCAGCATTTT.

The rearrangement joins TRBV19 to TRBJ2-7; TRBD1 matches 12 bases. The CDR3 has 15 residues. The J segment lost 3 bases and the V segment lost 4 bases, leaving 4 bases of the junction unmatched. Germline CDR1 and CDR2: LNHDA and SQIVND (reference sequence). The CDR3 reads CASSTGQGAFYEQYF. CDR3 in DNA: TGTGCCAGTAGTACGGGACAGGGGGCGTTCTACGAGCAGTACTTC.

The chain couples TRBV10-3 to TRBJ1-5; D might be TRBD1 (5 bases). CDR1 and CDR2 from the germline V gene are ENHRY and SYGVKD. V shed 3 bases and J shed 4 bases, with 16 bases lying between them. This CDR3 has 16 residues. This chain's CDR3 is CAISEGVTAINQPQHF. CDR3 coding DNA: TGTGCCATCAGTGAAGGGGTGACCGCAATTAATCAGCCCCAGCATTTT.

The chain combines TRBV19 with TRBJ1-5, with a possible D match to TRBD1 (5 bases). Germline CDR1 LNHDA, CDR2 SQIVND (reference sequence). The CDR3 is 13 residues long. In DNA, the CDR3 is TGTGCTGTGGGAGCGGGGGTCTATCAGCCCCAGCATTTT. Encoded protein: CAVGAGVYQPQHF.

The chain carries TRBV24-1 and TRBJ1-2; maybe TRBD1 (5 bases). The germline V and J ends were trimmed by 6 bases and 4 bases, with 14 bases remaining between them. Germline V gene sequence: CDR1 KGHDR, CDR2 SFDVKD. CDR3 length equals 14 residues. The CDR3 DNA is TGTGCCACCAGTACGGACAATTATGGCTATGGCTACACCTTC. Translated, it gives CATSTDNYGYGYTF.

This chain links TRBV30 with TRBJ2-1; D is possibly TRBD2 (6 bases). The germline gives CDR1 GTSNPN, CDR2 SVGIG (reference sequence). The CDR3 covers 13 residues. V lost 4 bases, J lost 6 bases, and 13 bases lay in between. CDR3 region: CAWTPGLTNEQFF. CDR3 nucleotides: TGTGCCTGGACCCCGGGACTTACCAATGAGCAGTTCTTC. Combining the CDR3 with reference TRBV30 and TRBJ2-1 gives the whole variable domain SQTIHQWPATLVQPVGSPLSLECTVEGTSNPNLYWYRQAAGRGLQLLFYSVGIGQISSEVPQNLSASRPQDRQFILSSKKLLLSDSGFYLCAWTPGLTNEQFFGPGTRLTVL.

V is TRBV5-8 and J is TRBJ1-4; D is undetermined. V dropped 0 bases and J dropped 3 bases, with 9 bases sitting between them. CDR3 length equals 15 residues. Germline CDR1 and CDR2: SGHTS and YDEGEE. The CDR3 region has the DNA TGTGCCAGCAGCTTGGGAGGCGGCTCTAATGAAAAACTGTTTTTT. The encoded protein is CASSLGGGSNEKLFF.

The rearrangement uses TRBV5-1 and TRBJ2-2, with a weak D call TRBD1 (5 bases). This CDR3 is built from 15 residues. With 0 bases removed from V and 6 bases from J, the gap between germline ends came to 12 bases. CDR1 and CDR2 (germline): SGHRS, YFSETQ. The CDR3 DNA reads as TGCGCCAGCAGCTTGGGTCAGGGTGGTTCCGGGGAGCTGTTTTTT. Protein: CASSLGQGGSGELFF.

The CDR3 nucleotides are TGTGCCACCAGTGATTTGCGAACACCTTACGAGCAGTACTTC. Translating it yields CATSDLRTPYEQYF. This sequence joins TRBV24-1 and TRBJ2-7; D is uncertain. V lost 0 bases, J lost 4 bases, and 9 bases lay in between. The CDR3 length is 14 residues. Germline V gene lookup returns CDR1 KGHDR and CDR2 SFDVKD.

This clone was observed a handful of times. The chain uses TRBV18 and TRBJ1-2; possible D gene TRBD1, 6 bases. From germline, CDR1 is KGHSH and CDR2 LQKENI. The V gene lost 2 bases and the J gene lost 8 bases, with 15 bases spanning the gap. The CDR3 covers 14 residues. The DNA of the CDR3 is TGTGCCAGCTCACCAGGTTCGGACAGACCGGGCTACACCTTC. It specifies CASSPGSDRPGYTF.

The rearrangement joins TRBV24-1 to TRBJ2-3, with D hard to call. The CDR3 length is 15 residues. CDR1 and CDR2 (germline): KGHDR, SFDVKD. Deletions cut 1 base from V and 7 bases from J, with 14 bases between. The CDR3 DNA reads as TGTGCCACCAGTGATTTATTTTTTGGCAGAAATACGCAGTATTTT. Translating it yields CATSDLFFGRNTQYF.

This clone was recorded a few times. The V gene is TRBV4-1, the J gene TRBJ2-1; possibly TRBD1 for D (5 bases). Germline assignment: CDR1 MGHRA and CDR2 YSYEKL. The germline V and J ends were trimmed by 4 bases and 8 bases, with 9 bases remaining between them. The CDR3 spans 12 residues. For the CDR3, the DNA is TGCGCCAGCAGCCTAATACAGGATGAGCAGTTCTTC. It is translated as CASSLIQDEQFF.

This clone was observed a single time. The V gene is TRBV6-2 or TRBV6-3, the J gene TRBJ2-7; TRBD1 aligns across 8 bases. The J segment lost 9 bases and the V segment lost 0 bases, leaving 4 bases of the junction unmatched. The CDR3 covers 13 residues. The germline V gene encodes CDR1 MNHEY and CDR2 SVGEGT. As DNA, the CDR3 is TGTGCCAGCAGTTACTCGACCGGGACAGGGCAGTACTTC. It encodes CASSYSTGTGQYF.

This clone was found once. V and J are TRBV19 and TRBJ1-1; D perhaps matches TRBD1 (5 bases). V dropped 7 bases and J dropped 3 bases, with 21 bases sitting between them. The CDR3 is 16 residues long. Germline V lookup: CDR1 LNHDA, CDR2 SQIVND (reference sequence). CDR3: CASTPPGMPPYTEAFF. Written as DNA, the CDR3 is TGTGCCAGTACCCCCCCAGGGATGCCCCCTTACACTGAAGCTTTCTTT.

The chain's CDR3 is CASSLGGVNTIYF. CDR3 sequence (DNA): TGTGCCAGCAGTCTAGGGGGCGTAAACACCATATATTTT. The chain employs TRBV12-3 or TRBV12-4 and TRBJ1-3; TRBD1 matches 7 bases. This CDR3 has 13 amino acids. Unmatched junction bases numbered 4, after V lost 5 bases and J lost 6 bases.

The V call is TRBV14, the J call TRBJ1-6, with D unclear. V was pared by 3 bases and J by 8 bases, with 14 bases between. The CDR3 runs to 15 residues. CDR1 is SGHDN, CDR2 FVKESK, per germline. The CDR3 loop is CASSQLAGMYSPLHF. CDR3 DNA: TGTGCCAGCAGCCAGCTGGCCGGGATGTATTCACCCCTCCACTTT.

This chain joins TRBV5-1 and TRBJ1-5; D remains unclear. Germline assignment: CDR1 SGHRS and CDR2 YFSETQ. The CDR3 loop spans 14 amino acids. The ends were cut back, 0 bases at V and 4 bases at J, with 8 bases in the middle. The CDR3 loop reads CASSLGSDNQPQHF. CDR3 in DNA: TGCGCCAGCAGCTTGGGGAGTGATAATCAGCCCCAGCATTTT.

The chain is built from TRBV5-4 and TRBJ2-3; possible D gene TRBD2, 5 bases. The germline CDR1 and CDR2 sequences are SGHNT and YYREEE (reference sequence). The CDR3 runs 14 residues. Trimming cost V 3 bases and J 2 bases, with 10 bases left between them. CDR3 nucleotide sequence: TGTGCCAGCAGCTCGGGGATGGTCACAGATACGCAGTATTTT. It yields the protein CASSSGMVTDTQYF. Full variable domain (remainder filled in from reference TRBV5-4 and TRBJ2-3): ETGVTQSPTHLIKTRGQQVTLRCSSQSGHNTVSWYQQALGQGPQFIFQYYREEENGRGNFPPRFSGLQFPNYSSELNVNALELDDSALYLCASSSGMVTDTQYFGPGTRLTVL.

The V call is TRBV28, the J call TRBJ1-1; weak D call: TRBD1 (6 bases). CDR3 length: 15 residues. Germline CDR1 MDHEN, CDR2 SYDVKM. Between the trimmed V and J ends, which lost 9 bases and 1 base, there was a span of 18 bases. The chain's CDR3 is CASVPGHEGNTEAFF. The DNA of the CDR3 is TGTGCCAGTGTCCCGGGACACGAGGGGAACACTGAAGCTTTCTTT.